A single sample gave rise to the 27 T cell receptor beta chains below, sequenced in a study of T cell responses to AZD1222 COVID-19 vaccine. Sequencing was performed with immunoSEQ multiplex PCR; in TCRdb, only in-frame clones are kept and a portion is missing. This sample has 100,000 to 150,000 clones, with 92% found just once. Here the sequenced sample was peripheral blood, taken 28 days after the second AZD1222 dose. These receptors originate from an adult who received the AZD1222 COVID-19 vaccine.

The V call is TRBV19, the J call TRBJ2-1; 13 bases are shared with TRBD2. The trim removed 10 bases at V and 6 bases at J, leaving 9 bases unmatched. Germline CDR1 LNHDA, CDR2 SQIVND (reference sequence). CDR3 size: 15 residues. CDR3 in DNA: TGTGCCACCTGGACTAGCGGGAGAGGTAGCAATGAGCAGTTCTTC. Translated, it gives CATWTSGRGSNEQFF.

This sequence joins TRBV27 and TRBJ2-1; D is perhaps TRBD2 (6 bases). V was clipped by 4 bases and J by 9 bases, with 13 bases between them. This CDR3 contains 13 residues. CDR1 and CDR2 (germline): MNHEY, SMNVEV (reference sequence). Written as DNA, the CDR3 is TGTGCCAGCAGTTCCTTGAAGCGGGTTGAGCAGTTCTTC. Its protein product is CASSSLKRVEQFF.

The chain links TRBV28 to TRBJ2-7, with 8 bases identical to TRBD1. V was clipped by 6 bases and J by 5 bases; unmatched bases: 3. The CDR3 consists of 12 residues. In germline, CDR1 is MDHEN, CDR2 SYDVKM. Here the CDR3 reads CASSPDRDEQYF. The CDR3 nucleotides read TGTGCCAGCAGCCCGGACAGGGACGAGCAGTACTTC.

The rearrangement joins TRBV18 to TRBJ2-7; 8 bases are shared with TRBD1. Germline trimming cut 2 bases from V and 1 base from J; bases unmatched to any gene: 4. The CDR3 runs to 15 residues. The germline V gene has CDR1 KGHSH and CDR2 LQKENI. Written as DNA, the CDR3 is TGTGCCAGCTCACCATTCGGACAGGGATCCTACGAGCAGTACTTC. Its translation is CASSPFGQGSYEQYF.

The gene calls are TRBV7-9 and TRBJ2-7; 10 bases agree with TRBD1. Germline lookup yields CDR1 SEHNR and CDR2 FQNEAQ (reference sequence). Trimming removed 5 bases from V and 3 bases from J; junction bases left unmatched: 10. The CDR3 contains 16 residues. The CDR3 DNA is TGTGCCAGCAGCAGACCCGACAGGGGGCAAGTCTACGAGCAGTACTTC. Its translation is CASSRPDRGQVYEQYF.

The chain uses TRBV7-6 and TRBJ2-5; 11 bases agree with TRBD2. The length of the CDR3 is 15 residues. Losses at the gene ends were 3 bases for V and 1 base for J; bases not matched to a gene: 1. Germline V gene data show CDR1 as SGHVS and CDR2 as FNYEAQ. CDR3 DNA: TGTGCCAGCAGCTTTACTAGCGGGGGCCAAGAGACCCAGTACTTC. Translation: CASSFTSGGQETQYF. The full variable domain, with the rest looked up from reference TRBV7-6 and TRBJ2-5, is GAGVSQSPRYKVTKRGQDVALRCDPISGHVSLYWYRQALGQGPEFLTYFNYEAQQDKSGLPNDRFSAERPEGSISTLTIQRTEQRDSAMYRCASSFTSGGQETQYFGPGTRLLVL.

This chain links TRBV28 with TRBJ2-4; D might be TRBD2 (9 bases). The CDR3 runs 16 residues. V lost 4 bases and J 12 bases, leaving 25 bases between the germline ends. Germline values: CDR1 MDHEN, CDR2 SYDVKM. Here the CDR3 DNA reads TGTGCCAGCAGTTCAGGGACAGGCGGGAGGGTAGGCAATCAGTACTTC. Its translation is CASSSGTGGRVGNQYF.

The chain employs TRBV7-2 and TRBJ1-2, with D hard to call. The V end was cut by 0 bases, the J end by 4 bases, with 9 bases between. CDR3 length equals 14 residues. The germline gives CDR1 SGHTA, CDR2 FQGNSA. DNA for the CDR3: TGTGCCAGCAGCTTAGCATTGGTTAGCTATGGCTACACCTTC. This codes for CASSLALVSYGYTF.

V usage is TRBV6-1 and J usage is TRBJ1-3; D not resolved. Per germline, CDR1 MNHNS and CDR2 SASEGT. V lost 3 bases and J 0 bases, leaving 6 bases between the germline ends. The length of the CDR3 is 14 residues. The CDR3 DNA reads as TGTGCCAGCAGTGAGGTGGTCTCTGGAAACACCATATATTTT. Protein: CASSEVVSGNTIYF.

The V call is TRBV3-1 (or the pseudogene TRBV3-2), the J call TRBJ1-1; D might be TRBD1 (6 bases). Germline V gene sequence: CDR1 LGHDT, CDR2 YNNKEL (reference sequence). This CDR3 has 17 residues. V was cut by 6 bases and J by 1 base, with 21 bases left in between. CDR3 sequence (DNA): TGTGCCAGCAGTCATGGACAGTTCTACTTTTCGAACACTGAAGCTTTCTTT. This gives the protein CASSHGQFYFSNTEAFF.

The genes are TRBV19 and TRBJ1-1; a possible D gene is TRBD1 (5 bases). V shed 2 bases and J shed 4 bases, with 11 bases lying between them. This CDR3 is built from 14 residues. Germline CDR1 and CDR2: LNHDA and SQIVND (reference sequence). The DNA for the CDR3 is TGTGCCAGTAGTATAAAAGGGGCTGGCACTGAAGCTTTCTTT. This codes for CASSIKGAGTEAFF.

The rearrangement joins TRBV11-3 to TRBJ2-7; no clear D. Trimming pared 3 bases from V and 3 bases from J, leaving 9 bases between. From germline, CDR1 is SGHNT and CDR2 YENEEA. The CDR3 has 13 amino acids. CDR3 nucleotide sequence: TGTGCCAGCAGCTTGGCAGAGAACTACGAGCAGTACTTC. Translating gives CASSLAENYEQYF. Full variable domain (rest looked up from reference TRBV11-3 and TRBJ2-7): EAGVVQSPRYKIIEKKQPVAFWCNPISGHNTLYWYLQNLGQGPELLIRYENEEAVDDSQLPKDRFSAERLKGVDSTLKIQPAELGDSAVYLCASSLAENYEQYFGPGTRLTVT.

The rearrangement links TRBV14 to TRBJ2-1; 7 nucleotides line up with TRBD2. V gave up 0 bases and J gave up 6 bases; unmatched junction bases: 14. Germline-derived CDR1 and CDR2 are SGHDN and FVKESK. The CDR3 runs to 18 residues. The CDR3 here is CASSQDKFRKGGVNEQFF. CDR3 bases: TGTGCCAGCAGCCAAGATAAGTTTCGGAAGGGAGGGGTCAATGAGCAGTTCTTC.

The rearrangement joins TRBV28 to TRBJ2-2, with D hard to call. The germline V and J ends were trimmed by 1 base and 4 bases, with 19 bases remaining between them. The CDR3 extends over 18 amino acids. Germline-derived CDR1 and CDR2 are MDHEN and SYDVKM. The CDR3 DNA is TGTGCCAGCAGTTTATTCAGACCCGGGCGCGCTGGCACCGGGGAGCTGTTTTTT. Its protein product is CASSLFRPGRAGTGELFF.

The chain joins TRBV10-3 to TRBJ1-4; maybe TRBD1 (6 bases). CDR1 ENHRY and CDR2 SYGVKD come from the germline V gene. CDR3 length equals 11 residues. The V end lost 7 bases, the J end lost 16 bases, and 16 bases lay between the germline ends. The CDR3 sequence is CAINDLGHPFF. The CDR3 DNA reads TGTGCCATCAATGACCTGGGACACCCGTTTTTT.

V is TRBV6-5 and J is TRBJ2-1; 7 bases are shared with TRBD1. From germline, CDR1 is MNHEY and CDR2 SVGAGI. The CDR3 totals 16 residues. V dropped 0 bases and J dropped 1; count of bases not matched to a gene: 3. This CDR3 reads CASSYSVRGSYNEQFF. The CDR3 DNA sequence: TGTGCCAGCAGTTACTCTGTCAGGGGGTCCTACAATGAGCAGTTCTTC.

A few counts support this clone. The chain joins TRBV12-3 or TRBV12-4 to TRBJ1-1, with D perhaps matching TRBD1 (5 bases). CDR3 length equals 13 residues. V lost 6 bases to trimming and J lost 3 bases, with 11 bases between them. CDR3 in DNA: TGTGCCAGCAGACTTCGACAGTACACTGAAGCTTTCTTT. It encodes CASRLRQYTEAFF.

Here the CDR3 DNA reads TGTGCCAGCAGCTTAAGACAGGGGGCGAATCAGCCCCAGCATTTT. Encoded protein: CASSLRQGANQPQHF. V usage is TRBV5-6 and J usage is TRBJ1-5, with 10 bases matching TRBD1. Germline assignment: CDR1 SGHDT and CDR2 YYEEEE. This CDR3 is built from 15 residues. J was trimmed by 4 bases and V by 2 bases; bases with no gene match: 3.

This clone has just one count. The CDR3 DNA reads as TGTGCCAGCAGCTCGCTCGGTCGGAGCTCTGGAAACACCATATATTTT. Protein: CASSSLGRSSGNTIYF. This chain links TRBV7-8 with TRBJ1-3; no reliable D call. Trimming stripped 4 bases from V and 0 bases from J, with 13 bases between. The CDR3 loop spans 16 amino acids. The germline gives CDR1 SGHVS, CDR2 FQNEAQ.

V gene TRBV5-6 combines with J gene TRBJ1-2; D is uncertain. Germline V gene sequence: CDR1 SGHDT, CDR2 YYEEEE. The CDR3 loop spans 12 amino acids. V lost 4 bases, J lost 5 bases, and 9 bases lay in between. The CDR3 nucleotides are TGTGCCAGCAGCATGAGCTTATATGGCTACACCTTC. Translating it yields CASSMSLYGYTF.

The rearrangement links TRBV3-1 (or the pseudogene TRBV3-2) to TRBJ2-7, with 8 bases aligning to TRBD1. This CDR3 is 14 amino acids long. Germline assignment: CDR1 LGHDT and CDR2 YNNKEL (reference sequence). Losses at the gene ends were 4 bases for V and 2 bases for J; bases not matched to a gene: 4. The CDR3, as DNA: TGTGCCAGCAGCCCGACAGGGGACGCCTACGAGCAGTACTTC. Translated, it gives CASSPTGDAYEQYF.

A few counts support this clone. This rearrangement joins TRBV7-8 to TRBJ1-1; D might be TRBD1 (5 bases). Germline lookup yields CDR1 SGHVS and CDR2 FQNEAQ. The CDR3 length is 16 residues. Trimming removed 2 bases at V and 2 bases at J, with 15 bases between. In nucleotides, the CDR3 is TGTGCCAGCAGCTTAAGGGACCGAATTCTCAACACTGAAGCTTTCTTT. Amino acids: CASSLRDRILNTEAFF.

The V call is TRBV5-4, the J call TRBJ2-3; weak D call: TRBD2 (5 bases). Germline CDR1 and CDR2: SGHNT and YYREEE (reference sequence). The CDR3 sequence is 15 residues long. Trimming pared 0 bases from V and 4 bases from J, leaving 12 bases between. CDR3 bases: TGTGCCAGCAGCTTGGAAGTCCAGCGGCCAGATACGCAGTATTTT. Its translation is CASSLEVQRPDTQYF.

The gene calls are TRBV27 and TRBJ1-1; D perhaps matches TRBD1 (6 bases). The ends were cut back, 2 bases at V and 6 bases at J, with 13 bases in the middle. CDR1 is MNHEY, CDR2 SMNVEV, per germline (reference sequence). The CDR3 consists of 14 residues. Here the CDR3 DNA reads TGTGCCAGCAGTTTACACAGGGATAACGCTGAAGCTTTCTTT. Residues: CASSLHRDNAEAFF.

The DNA for the CDR3 is TGCGCCAGCAGTCAATCTCTAGCGGGGGGCTCGAACACCGGGGAGCTGTTTTTT. The encoded protein is CASSQSLAGGSNTGELFF. The chain links TRBV23-1 to TRBJ2-2; TRBD2 agrees at 11 bases. TRBV23-1 is known as an ORF, though its function is uncertain. The CDR3 runs to 18 residues. The V gene end was trimmed by 0 bases and the J gene end by 0 bases; junction bases not matched to a gene: 3.

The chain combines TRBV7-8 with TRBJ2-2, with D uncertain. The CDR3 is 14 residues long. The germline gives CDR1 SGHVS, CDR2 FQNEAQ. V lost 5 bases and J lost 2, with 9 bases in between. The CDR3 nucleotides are TGTGCCAGCAGCCCAACAGAAAACACCGGGGAGCTGTTTTTT. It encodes CASSPTENTGELFF.

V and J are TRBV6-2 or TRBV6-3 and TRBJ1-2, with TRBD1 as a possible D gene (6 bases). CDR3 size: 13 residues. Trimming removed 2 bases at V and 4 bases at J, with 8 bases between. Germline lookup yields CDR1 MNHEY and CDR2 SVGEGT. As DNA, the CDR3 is TGTGCCAGCAGTTACAGAGGGGGCTATGGCTACACCTTC. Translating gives CASSYRGGYGYTF.